These T cell receptor beta chains were read from a single sample in a study of shared T cell receptors in the human thymus. Clones were read by immunoSEQ multiplex PCR, and TCRdb kept only the in-frame ones, dropping some. The repertoire includes hundreds of thousands of clones, more than 70% of them detected once, and approximately 0.0097% sits in the top ten. These data are also associated with another study on human thymus T cells.

The sequenced material came from thymocytes. The receptors originated from a boy in the first two years of life with a congenital heart defect. Each CDR3 is given with its conserved first and last residue. A D gene is named only where the DNA matches it firmly. Only part of the rows carry a size: once, few, many, or a class if the clone is expanded.

V: TRBV6-1
length: 15
size: once
D: NA
J: TRBJ2-3
CDR3: CASIPGLPRTDTQYF
DNA: TGTGCCAGCATCCCTGGACTACCTCGCACAGATACGCAGTATTTT

V: TRBV18
length: 17
size: NA
D: NA
J: TRBJ2-7
CDR3: CASSPYRGTPDSYEQYF
DNA: TGTGCCAGCTCACCATACAGAGGGACACCCGACTCCTACGAGCAGTACTTC

V: TRBV4-2
length: 16
size: NA
D: TRBD2
J: TRBJ2-5
CDR3: CASSQVPTSYQETQYF
DNA: TGTGCCAGCAGCCAAGTTCCGACTAGCTACCAAGAGACCCAGTACTTC

V: TRBV28
length: 15
size: few
D: NA
J: TRBJ1-3
CDR3: CASTTQLISGNTIYF
DNA: TGTGCCAGCACTACCCAACTGATCTCTGGAAACACCATATATTTT

V: TRBV13
length: 16
size: NA
D: NA
J: TRBJ1-4
CDR3: CASSLARLNAGEKLFF
DNA: TGTGCCAGCAGCTTAGCCCGCTTGAACGCGGGTGAAAAACTGTTTTTT

V: TRBV9
length: 16
size: NA
D: NA
J: TRBJ2-7
CDR3: CASSVAGGADIVEQYF
DNA: TGTGCCAGCAGCGTAGCGGGGGGCGCGGATATCGTCGAGCAGTACTTC

V: TRBV6-5
length: 12
size: NA
D: NA
J: TRBJ1-1
CDR3: CASRPYGAEAFF
DNA: TGTGCCAGCAGACCCTACGGGGCTGAAGCTTTCTTT

V: TRBV5-4
length: 15
size: NA
D: NA
J: TRBJ2-3
CDR3: CASSLEQGSTDTQYF
DNA: TGTGCCAGCAGCTTGGAACAGGGAAGCACAGATACGCAGTATTTT

V: TRBV5-1
length: 16
size: once
D: NA
J: TRBJ2-7
CDR3: CASSLGRRDSTYEQYF
DNA: TGCGCCAGCAGCTTGGGGCGGCGGGACTCTACCTACGAGCAGTACTTC

V: TRBV4-3
length: 16
size: NA
D: TRBD1
J: TRBJ1-2
CDR3: CASSQERALGTGGYAF
DNA: TGCGCCAGCAGCCAAGAGCGGGCCTTAGGGACAGGTGGCTACGCCTTC

V: TRBV5-8
length: 16
size: NA
D: TRBD2
J: TRBJ2-1
CDR3: CASSSPPSGMGGEQFF
DNA: TGTGCCAGCAGCTCCCCACCTAGCGGGATGGGTGGTGAGCAGTTCTTC

V: TRBV28
length: 17
size: NA
D: NA
J: TRBJ1-5
CDR3: CASSCAIQNISNQPQHF
DNA: TGTGCCAGCAGTTGCGCGATACAGAATATTAGCAATCAGCCCCAGCATTTT

V: TRBV28
length: 18
size: NA
D: TRBD2
J: TRBJ2-5
CDR3: CASSYPSLAGGSKETQYF
DNA: TGTGCCAGCAGCTACCCATCGCTAGCGGGGGGTTCAAAAGAGACCCAGTACTTC

V: TRBV27
length: 16
size: NA
D: TRBD1
J: TRBJ2-1
CDR3: CASRGTGDWAYNEQFF
DNA: TGTGCCAGCAGAGGGACAGGTGATTGGGCCTACAATGAGCAGTTCTTC

V: TRBV7-9
length: 15
size: NA
D: NA
J: TRBJ1-2
CDR3: CASSQQQGFGNGYTF
DNA: TGTGCCAGCAGCCAGCAACAGGGATTCGGGAATGGCTACACCTTC

V: TRBV15
length: 17
size: NA
D: TRBD2
J: TRBJ2-5
CDR3: CATSRDRRAGGGETQYF
DNA: TGTGCCACCAGCAGAGATCGTCGAGCGGGGGGGGGAGAGACCCAGTACTTC

V: TRBV11-2
length: 17
size: NA
D: NA
J: TRBJ1-6
CDR3: CASSLGRQGEENSPLHF
DNA: TGTGCCAGCAGCTTAGGACGTCAGGGCGAGGAAAATTCACCCCTCCACTTT

V: TRBV25-1
length: 14
size: NA
D: NA
J: TRBJ2-2
CDR3: CASSDVSYTGELFF
DNA: TGTGCCAGCAGTGACGTCTCCTACACCGGGGAGCTGTTTTTT

V: TRBV7-2
length: 13
size: NA
D: TRBD1
J: TRBJ1-2
CDR3: CASSPQGENGYTF
DNA: TGTGCCAGCAGCCCACAGGGGGAAAATGGCTACACCTTC

V: TRBV14
length: 16
size: NA
D: TRBD1
J: TRBJ1-2
CDR3: CASSQGTTGEDYGYTF
DNA: TGTGCCAGCAGCCAAGGTACGACAGGGGAAGACTATGGCTACACCTTC

V: TRBV7-9
length: 15
size: NA
D: NA
J: TRBJ2-3
CDR3: CASRRSSQLADTQYF
DNA: TGTGCCAGCAGGCGTAGCTCGCAACTCGCAGATACGCAGTATTTT

V: TRBV9
length: 19
size: NA
D: TRBD1
J: TRBJ2-3
CDR3: CASSEGTGGFWGPTDTQYF
DNA: TGTGCCAGCAGCGAAGGGACAGGTGGATTTTGGGGGCCCACAGATACGCAGTATTTT

V: TRBV9
length: 15
size: NA
D: TRBD2
J: TRBJ2-7
CDR3: CASSGSLAGSYEQYF
DNA: TGTGCCAGCAGTGGTTCCCTAGCGGGCTCCTACGAGCAGTACTTC

V: TRBV11-2
length: 18
size: NA
D: TRBD2
J: TRBJ2-1
CDR3: CASSLACSASGSLDEQFF
DNA: TGTGCCAGCAGCTTAGCTTGCTCGGCTAGCGGGAGTCTCGATGAGCAGTTCTTC